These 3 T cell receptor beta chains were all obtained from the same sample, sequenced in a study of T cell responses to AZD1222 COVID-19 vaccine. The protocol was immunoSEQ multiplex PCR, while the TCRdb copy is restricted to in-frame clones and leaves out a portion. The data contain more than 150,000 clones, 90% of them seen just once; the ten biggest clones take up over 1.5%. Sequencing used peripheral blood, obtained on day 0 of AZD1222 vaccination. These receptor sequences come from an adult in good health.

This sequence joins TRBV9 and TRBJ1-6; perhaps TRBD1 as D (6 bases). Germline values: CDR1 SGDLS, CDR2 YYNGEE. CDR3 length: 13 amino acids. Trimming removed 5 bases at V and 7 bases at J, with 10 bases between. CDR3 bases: TGTGCCAGCAGTGGGACACCCAATTCACCCCTCCACTTT. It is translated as CASSGTPNSPLHF.

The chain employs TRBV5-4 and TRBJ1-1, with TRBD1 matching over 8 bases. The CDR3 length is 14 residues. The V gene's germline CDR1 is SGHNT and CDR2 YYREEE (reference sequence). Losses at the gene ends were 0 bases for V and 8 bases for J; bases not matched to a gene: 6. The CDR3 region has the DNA TGTGCCAGCAGCTTGGAGGGACAGGTAGCCGAAGCTTTCTTT. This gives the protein CASSLEGQVAEAFF.

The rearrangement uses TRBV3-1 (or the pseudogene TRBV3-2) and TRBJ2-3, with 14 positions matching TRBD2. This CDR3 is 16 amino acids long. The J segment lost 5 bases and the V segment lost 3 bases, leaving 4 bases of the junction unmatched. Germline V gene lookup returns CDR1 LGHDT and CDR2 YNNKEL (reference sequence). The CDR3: CASSQGLAGVVDTQYF. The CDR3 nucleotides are TGTGCCAGCAGCCAGGGACTAGCGGGAGTAGTAGATACGCAGTATTTT.